Listed here are 19 T cell receptor beta chains from one sample, sequenced in a study of T cell responses to AZD1222 COVID-19 vaccine. Sequenced by immunoSEQ multiplex PCR; TCRdb stores in-frame clones only, minus some. Among about 170,000 clones listed, roughly 89% were seen once. Material: peripheral blood, obtained 28 days after the second AZD1222 dose. All receptors derive from an adult who received the AZD1222 COVID-19 vaccine.

This CDR3 is CASSLGAGSIRETQYF. Here the CDR3 DNA reads TGTGCCAGCAGCTTAGGGGCAGGGAGTATTCGGGAGACCCAGTACTTC. This chain joins TRBV7-2 and TRBJ2-5; D could derive from TRBD1 or TRBD2 (5 bases each). The CDR3 has 16 amino acids. V was pared by 1 base and J by 5 bases, with 17 bases between. Per the germline V gene, CDR1 is SGHTA and CDR2 is FQGNSA.

The rearrangement links TRBV10-3 to TRBJ1-1; the D is unclear. CDR1 is ENHRY and CDR2 is SYGVKD in the germline V gene. Trimming took 9 bases from V and 1 from J, leaving 12 bases between them. The CDR3 runs 13 residues. The CDR3 protein is CAIGDLGNTEAFF. Written as DNA, the CDR3 is TGTGCCATTGGGGATCTAGGGAACACTGAAGCTTTCTTT.

The chain couples TRBV5-6 to TRBJ2-6; no clear D gene. Germline assignment: CDR1 SGHDT and CDR2 YYEEEE. V dropped 0 bases and J dropped 2 bases, with 6 bases sitting between them. The CDR3 covers 15 residues. CDR3 nucleotides: TGTGCCAGCAGCTTGGTCCGGGCTGGGGCCAACGTCCTGACTTTC. Translation: CASSLVRAGANVLTF.

The chain uses TRBV5-4 and TRBJ2-1; D is possibly TRBD1 (5 bases). CDR3 length: 13 residues. The V gene lost 3 bases and the J gene lost 8 bases, with 12 bases spanning the gap. Germline V lookup: CDR1 SGHNT, CDR2 YYREEE (reference sequence). The DNA for the CDR3 is TGTGCCAGCAGCTGGGCGACAGATCATGAGCAGTTCTTC. Residues: CASSWATDHEQFF.

A single count supports this clone. The chain carries TRBV12-5 and TRBJ2-5; D tentatively fits TRBD1 or TRBD2 (6 bases each). The CDR3 is 15 residues long. Trimming took 5 bases from V and 4 from J, leaving 17 bases between them. The germline CDR1 and CDR2 sequences are LGHNT and FRNRAP. CDR3 in amino acids: CASGATRGRGETQYF. CDR3 DNA: TGTGCTAGTGGTGCCACACGGGGGCGGGGAGAGACCCAGTACTTC.

V and J are TRBV5-6 and TRBJ1-1, with TRBD1 matching 9 bases. The CDR3 sequence is 15 residues long. After removal of 1 base from V and 3 bases from J, the junction contained 4 bases not matched to a gene. The germline V gene has CDR1 SGHDT and CDR2 YYEEEE. The CDR3, as DNA: TGTGCCAGCAGCTTGAACAGGGGGCGATACACTGAAGCTTTCTTT. Protein sequence: CASSLNRGRYTEAFF. Full variable domain (rest looked up from reference TRBV5-6 and TRBJ1-1): DAGVTQSPTHLIKTRGQQVTLRCSPKSGHDTVSWYQQALGQGPQFIFQYYEEEERQRGNFPDRFSGHQFPNYSSELNVNALLLGDSALYLCASSLNRGRYTEAFFGQGTRLTVV.

The chain couples TRBV6-2 or TRBV6-3 to TRBJ1-3; D unclear. The CDR3 contains 14 residues. Trimming cost V 2 bases and J 0 bases, with 5 bases left between them. Germline CDR1 and CDR2: MNHEY and SVGEGT. CDR3 in amino acids: CASSYPDSGNTIYF. CDR3 in DNA: TGTGCCAGCAGTTACCCGGACTCTGGAAACACCATATATTTT.

The chain has TRBV5-1 and TRBJ1-1; TRBD1 matches at 7 bases. The CDR3 has 15 residues. V shed 4 bases and J 3 bases; nucleotides not matched to a gene: 9. Germline V CDR1 and CDR2: SGHRS, YFSETQ. CDR3 loop: CASSAQGTEYTEAFF. The DNA for the CDR3 is TGCGCCAGCAGCGCACAGGGGACGGAGTACACTGAAGCTTTCTTT.

The V gene is TRBV21-1, the J gene TRBJ1-2. TRBV21-1 corresponds to a pseudogene. The CDR3 has 14 residues. The CDR3 region has the DNA TGTGCCAGCAGCAAGTTACGGCAGCCCTATGGCTACACCTTC. Amino acid sequence: CASSKLRQPYGYTF.

This rearrangement joins TRBV3-1 (or the pseudogene TRBV3-2) to TRBJ2-3; possibly TRBD1 or TRBD2 for D (6 bases each). V shed 0 bases and J shed 4 bases, with 11 bases lying between them. The CDR3 is 15 amino acids. From germline, CDR1 is LGHDT and CDR2 YNNKEL (reference sequence). This CDR3 is CASSQDLGGADTQYF. The DNA for the CDR3 is TGTGCCAGCAGCCAAGATTTGGGGGGCGCAGATACGCAGTATTTT.

This sequence joins TRBV6-5 and TRBJ2-7; a weak D match, TRBD1 (6 bases). Trimming took 5 bases from V and 2 from J, leaving 16 bases between them. The CDR3 has 15 amino acids. Looked up from germline, CDR1 is MNHEY and CDR2 is SVGAGI. This CDR3 reads CASSTSTGSAYEQYF. The CDR3 DNA follows: TGTGCCAGCAGTACTTCTACAGGGAGCGCCTACGAGCAGTACTTC.

V and J are TRBV21-1 and TRBJ2-6; the table's D call TRBD1 went unverified against the DNA. TRBV21-1 represents a pseudogene. The CDR3 is 17 amino acids. The CDR3 DNA reads TGTGCCAGCAGCTCCCTTGGACAGACCTCTGGGGCCAACGTCCTGACTTTC. The encoded protein is CASSSLGQTSGANVLTF.

The chain employs TRBV20-1 and TRBJ2-7; D is possibly TRBD1 (5 bases). V was clipped by 3 bases and J by 5 bases, with 14 bases between them. Germline-derived CDR1 and CDR2 are DFQATT and SNEGSKA (reference sequence). This CDR3 has 13 residues. The CDR3 loop is CSASRAGINEQYF. In nucleotides, the CDR3 is TGCAGTGCTAGTAGGGCAGGGATCAACGAGCAGTACTTC.

V gene TRBV4-2 combines with J gene TRBJ1-4; D unresolved. Trimming took off 6 bases at V and 0 bases at J, with 14 bases between the two ends. The CDR3 runs 16 residues. Germline loops: CDR1 LGHNA, CDR2 YNFKEQ. CDR3 sequence (DNA): TGTGCCAGCAGGCCCTCTATGAGTGCAACTAATGAAAAACTGTTTTTT. This codes for CASRPSMSATNEKLFF.

V and J are TRBV20-1 and TRBJ2-1, with D maybe TRBD2 (6 bases). The germline V gene has CDR1 DFQATT and CDR2 SNEGSKA (reference sequence). V dropped 6 bases and J dropped 11 bases, with 14 bases sitting between them. The CDR3 length is 11 residues. CDR3 loop: CSAGFAGQQFF. The CDR3, as DNA: TGCAGTGCGGGTTTCGCGGGGCAGCAGTTCTTC.

The chain joins TRBV5-8 to TRBJ2-2; a weak D match, TRBD2 (6 bases). With 0 bases removed from V and 8 bases from J, the gap between germline ends came to 17 bases. This CDR3 spans 16 amino acids. Germline-derived CDR1 and CDR2 are SGHTS and YDEGEE. CDR3 nucleotides: TGTGCCAGCAGCTTGGAGGATCGGGCCGCGGGGGGGGAGCTGTTTTTT. Amino acid sequence: CASSLEDRAAGGELFF.

The chain couples TRBV5-1 to TRBJ1-2, with D possibly TRBD1 on 5 matching bases. Germline V gives CDR1 SGHRS, CDR2 YFSETQ. V shed 2 bases and J shed 4 bases, with 18 bases lying between them. The CDR3 totals 16 residues. The CDR3 region has the DNA TGCGCCAGCAGCTTACGGCTGGGGGGGGTTGGCTATGGCTACACCTTC. Translated, it gives CASSLRLGGVGYGYTF. Combining the CDR3 with reference TRBV5-1 and TRBJ1-2 gives the whole variable domain KAGVTQTPRYLIKTRGQQVTLSCSPISGHRSVSWYQQTPGQGLQFLFEYFSETQRNKGNFPGRFSGRQFSNSRSEMNVSTLELGDSALYLCASSLRLGGVGYGYTFGSGTRLTVV.

In the case of this clone: This sample also contains other DNA sequences that code for the same CDR3. This chain links TRBV7-9 with TRBJ1-6; D uncertain. V lost 1 base to trimming and J lost 7 bases, with 2 bases between them. Germline CDR1 reads SEHNR; CDR2 reads FQNEAQ (reference sequence). This CDR3 has 12 amino acids. The CDR3 nucleotides are TGTGCCAGCAGCTTAGGAAATTCACCCCTCCACTTT. This encodes CASSLGNSPLHF.

The chain couples TRBV7-9 to TRBJ2-3; 15 bases align to TRBD2. The J segment lost 4 bases and the V segment lost 5 bases, leaving 7 bases of the junction unmatched. The V gene's germline CDR1 is SEHNR and CDR2 FQNEAQ (reference sequence). The CDR3 is 17 amino acids. The CDR3 DNA follows: TGTGCCAGCAGCCCTGGGACTAGCGGGGGGCCCGCAGATACGCAGTATTTT. Translating gives CASSPGTSGGPADTQYF. Based on the CDR3 plus reference TRBV7-9 and TRBJ2-3, the full variable domain is DTGVSQNPRHKITKRGQNVTFRCDPISEHNRLYWYRQTLGQGPEFLTYFQNEAQLEKSRLLSDRFSAERPKGSFSTLEIQRTEQGDSAMYLCASSPGTSGGPADTQYFGPGTRLTVL.